This paragraph covers one T cell receptor (beta chain) sequence. Its matching antigen is unknown. The data stem from a study of T cell responses to AZD1222 COVID-19 vaccine. Overall study results and limits: Baseline seropositivity characterized only a handful of AZD1222 recipients. Two doses of AZD1222 preceded a rise in Spike-specific TCR breadth and depth. Reports indicate that nearly half of spike-specific TCRs are directed at unmutated variant regions.

CDR3 length: 14 residues. In germline, CDR1 is PRHDT, CDR2 FYEKMQ (reference sequence). V was trimmed by 3 bases and J by 0 bases, leaving 9 bases between them. Only in-frame clones appear in the TCRdb table, and some are missing; sequencing was by immunoSEQ multiplex PCR. Here the sample spans roughly 100,000 clones, roughly nine tenths being singletons. The receptor was derived from an adult in good health. V is TRBV13 and J is TRBJ2-7; no firm D call. Sequences were derived from peripheral blood, sampled on day 0 of AZD1222 vaccination. DNA for the CDR3: TGTGCCAGCAGCTTTGGGTCAAGCTCCTACGAGCAGTACTTC. The encoded protein is CASSFGSSSYEQYF.